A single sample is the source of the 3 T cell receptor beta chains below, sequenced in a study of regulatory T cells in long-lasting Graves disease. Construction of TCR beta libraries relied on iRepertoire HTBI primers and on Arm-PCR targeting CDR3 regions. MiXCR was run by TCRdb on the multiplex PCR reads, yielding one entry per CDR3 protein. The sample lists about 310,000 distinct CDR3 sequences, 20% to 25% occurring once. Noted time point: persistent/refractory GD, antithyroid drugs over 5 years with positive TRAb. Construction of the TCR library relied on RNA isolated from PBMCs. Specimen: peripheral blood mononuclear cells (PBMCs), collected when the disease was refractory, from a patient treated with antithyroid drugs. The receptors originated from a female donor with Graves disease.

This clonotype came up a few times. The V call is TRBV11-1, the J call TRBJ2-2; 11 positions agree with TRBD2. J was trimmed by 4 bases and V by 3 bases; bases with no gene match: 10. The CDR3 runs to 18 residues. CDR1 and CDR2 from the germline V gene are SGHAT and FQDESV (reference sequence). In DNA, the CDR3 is TGTGCCAGCAGCTTCCCGGGGGGACTAGCGGTTTCCACCGGGGAGCTGTTTTTT. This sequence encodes CASSFPGGLAVSTGELFF.

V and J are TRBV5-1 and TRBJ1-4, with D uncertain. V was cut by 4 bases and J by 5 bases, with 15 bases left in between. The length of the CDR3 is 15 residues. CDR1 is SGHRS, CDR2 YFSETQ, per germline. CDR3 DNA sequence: TGCGCCAGCAGCCGATCCAGAGAAGGGAATGAAAAACTGTTTTTT. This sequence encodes CASSRSREGNEKLFF.

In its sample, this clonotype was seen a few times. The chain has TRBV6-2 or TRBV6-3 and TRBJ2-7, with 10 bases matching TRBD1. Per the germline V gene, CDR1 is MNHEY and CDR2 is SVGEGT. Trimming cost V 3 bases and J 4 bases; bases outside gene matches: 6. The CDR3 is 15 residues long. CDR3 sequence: CASSYLGQGTYEQYF. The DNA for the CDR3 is TGTGCCAGCAGTTATTTGGGACAGGGGACGTACGAGCAGTACTTC.